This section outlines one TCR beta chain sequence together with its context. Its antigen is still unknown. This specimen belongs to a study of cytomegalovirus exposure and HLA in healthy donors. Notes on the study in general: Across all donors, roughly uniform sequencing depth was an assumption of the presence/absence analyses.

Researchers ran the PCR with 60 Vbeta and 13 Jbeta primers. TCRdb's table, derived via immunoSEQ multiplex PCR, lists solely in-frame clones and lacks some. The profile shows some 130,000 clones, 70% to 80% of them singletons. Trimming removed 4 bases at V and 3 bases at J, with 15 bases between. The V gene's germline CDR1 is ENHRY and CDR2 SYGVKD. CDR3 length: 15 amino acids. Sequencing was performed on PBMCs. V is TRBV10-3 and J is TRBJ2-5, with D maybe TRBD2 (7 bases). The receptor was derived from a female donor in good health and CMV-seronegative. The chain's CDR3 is CAISVVGGGEETQYF. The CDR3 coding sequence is TGTGCCATCAGTGTCGTCGGAGGGGGGGAAGAGACCCAGTACTTC.